Listed here are 24 T cell receptor beta chains from one sample, sequenced in a study of beta chain features in type 1 diabetes (dated by TCRdb to the late 2010s). Beyond this particular receptor, the publication reports: Type 1 diabetes patients showed a moderate but significant shortening of TCRB CDR3 length in all four CD4+ subsets.

The library was generated by the immunoSEQ multiplex PCR assay. All of the isolated RNA was reverse transcribed with the High Capacity cDNA Reverse Transcription Kit, so expressed TCRB transcripts were sequenced. Not all clones reach the TCRdb copy of this immuneACCESS table, which keeps in-frame sequences only. Checked studies attribute under half of the gap to unresolved V genes and leave the rest unexplained. The sample table holds over 120,000 clones, of which approximately 13% were seen once. The ten most abundant clones make up 1.3% of the sample. Their antigens remain unidentified. Sequencing was carried out using central memory CD4+ T cells from blood. These receptors were taken from a man between 18 and 35 years old with type 1 diabetes.

This chain links TRBV18 with TRBJ1-5, with D possibly matching TRBD1 (6 bases). The germline V and J ends were trimmed by 3 bases and 7 bases, with 13 bases remaining between them. This CDR3 comprises 14 residues. Germline-derived CDR1 and CDR2 are KGHSH and LQKENI. CDR3 in DNA: TGTGCCAGCTCACCCACAGGGTTTACGCAGCCCCAGCATTTT. Protein sequence: CASSPTGFTQPQHF.

This clone has only a few counts. J is TRBJ2-3 and V is TRBV30; 9 positions agree with TRBD2. Germline V gene lookup returns CDR1 GTSNPN and CDR2 SVGIG (reference sequence). J lost 2 bases, V lost 4 bases, and 1 base had no gene match. The CDR3 is 13 amino acids. The CDR3 nucleotides read TGTGCCTGGAAGCGGGGGGCCACAGATACGCAGTATTTT. It encodes CAWKRGATDTQYF.

This clone was seen a few times. This sequence joins TRBV7-9 and TRBJ1-5; a possible D gene is TRBD1 (6 bases). This CDR3 spans 12 amino acids. The germline CDR1 and CDR2 sequences are SEHNR and FQNEAQ (reference sequence). V lost 5 bases, J lost 7 bases, and 9 bases lay in between. CDR3 protein: CASSRGEQPQHF. The CDR3, as DNA: TGTGCCAGCAGCAGGGGGGAACAGCCCCAGCATTTT.

The J gene is TRBJ2-3, the V gene TRBV19; no clear D. Germline loops: CDR1 LNHDA, CDR2 SQIVND (reference sequence). V lost 3 bases and J 2 bases, leaving 15 bases between the germline ends. The CDR3 consists of 16 residues. The CDR3 reads CASSMGPPGLTDTQYF. The CDR3 DNA reads TGTGCCAGTAGTATGGGTCCCCCCGGGCTCACAGATACGCAGTATTTT. The variable domain in full, with the rest retrieved from reference TRBV19 and TRBJ2-3, is DGGITQSPKYLFRKEGQNVTLSCEQNLNHDAMYWYRQDPGQGLRLIYYSQIVNDFQKGDIAEGYSVSREKKESFPLTVTSAQKNPTAFYLCASSMGPPGLTDTQYFGPGTRLTVL.

The chain joins TRBV9 to TRBJ1-6; D gene uncertain. Deletions cut 0 bases from V and 7 bases from J, with 8 bases between. Germline V gene sequence: CDR1 SGDLS, CDR2 YYNGEE. The length of the CDR3 is 14 residues. As DNA, the CDR3 is TGTGCCAGCAGCGTAGGGGGTCAAAATTCACCCCTCCACTTT. Protein sequence: CASSVGGQNSPLHF.

The chain links TRBV30 to TRBJ1-2; D is uncertain. Trimming shortened V by 1 base and J by 7 bases, and 13 bases separated the two germline ends. The CDR3 sequence is 13 residues long. CDR1 and CDR2 (germline): GTSNPN, SVGIG (reference sequence). The CDR3 nucleotides read TGTGCCTGGAGTGAAAAAGGCTCGGCTGGCTACACCTTC. This encodes CAWSEKGSAGYTF. Drawing the rest from reference TRBV30 and TRBJ1-2, the complete variable domain is SQTIHQWPATLVQPVGSPLSLECTVEGTSNPNLYWYRQAAGRGLQLLFYSVGIGQISSEVPQNLSASRPQDRQFILSSKKLLLSDSGFYLCAWSEKGSAGYTFGSGTRLTVV.

The CDR3 spells CASSQGLAGGRETQYF. The CDR3 nucleotides are TGCGCCAGCAGCCAAGGACTAGCGGGGGGGCGGGAGACCCAGTACTTC. V gene TRBV4-1 combines with J gene TRBJ2-5; 14 bases are shared with TRBD2. The germline V gene encodes CDR1 MGHRA and CDR2 YSYEKL. The J segment lost 5 bases and the V segment lost 1 base, leaving 3 bases of the junction unmatched. The CDR3 is 16 residues long.

This clone was detected only a few times. The CDR3 DNA reads as TGTGCCAGCAGCACCCCCGAGGCGGGCACAGATACGCAGTATTTT. This codes for CASSTPEAGTDTQYF. The chain has TRBV28 and TRBJ2-3; D call uncertain. Trimming cost V 6 bases and J 1 base, with 14 bases left between them. This CDR3 has 15 amino acids. Germline CDR1 and CDR2: MDHEN and SYDVKM.

The table lists this clone with a few counts. V gene TRBV10-2 combines with J gene TRBJ2-1; either TRBD1 or TRBD2 may supply D (5 bases each). CDR1 is WSHSY and CDR2 is SAAADI in the germline V gene. This CDR3 spans 17 amino acids. Trimming left V 3 bases short and J 4 bases short, with 19 bases between. For the CDR3, the DNA is TGCGCCAGCAGTGAAGACGGGACGGCGAAAATATACAATGAGCAGTTCTTC. Translating it yields CASSEDGTAKIYNEQFF.

In this sample, this clone turned up a few times. The rearrangement joins TRBV29-1 to TRBJ1-1, with D perhaps matching TRBD1 (6 bases). In germline, CDR1 is SQVTM, CDR2 ANQGSEA. The CDR3 totals 10 residues. V lost 7 bases and J lost 8, with 11 bases in between. CDR3 sequence (DNA): TGCAGCGGTAGCGACAGGGAAGCTTTCTTT. This codes for CSGSDREAFF. Supplemented by reference TRBV29-1 and TRBJ1-1, the full variable domain reads SAVISQKPSRDICQRGTSLTIQCQVDSQVTMMFWYRQQPGQSLTLIATANQGSEATYESGFVIDKFPISRPNLTFSTLTVSNMSPEDSSIYLCSGSDREAFFGQGTRLTVV.

The chain links TRBV18 to TRBJ1-2; 9 positions agree with TRBD1. CDR1 and CDR2 from the germline V gene are KGHSH and LQKENI. CDR3 length equals 15 residues. The V and J ends lost 4 bases and 3 bases, in that order; junction bases with no gene match: 6. In DNA form, the CDR3 reads TGTGCCAGCTCACTGTCACAGGGGGCCGACTATGGCTACACCTTC. Its protein product is CASSLSQGADYGYTF.

This clone was picked up many times. The sample carries other DNA sequences with the same CDR3. This rearrangement joins TRBV6-6 to TRBJ2-3; the D gene is possibly TRBD1 (6 bases). Deletions cut 2 bases from V and 6 bases from J, with 15 bases between. The CDR3 loop spans 15 amino acids. Looked up from germline, CDR1 is MNHNY and CDR2 is SVGAGI (reference sequence). CDR3 in amino acids: CASSYAGQGWDTQYF. The CDR3 bases are TGTGCCAGCAGTTACGCCGGTCAGGGGTGGGATACGCAGTATTTT.

The chain recombines TRBV7-9 with TRBJ2-1; D call uncertain. Trimming removed 1 base from V and 2 bases from J, with 9 bases in between. Germline V lookup: CDR1 SEHNR, CDR2 FQNEAQ (reference sequence). CDR3 size: 15 residues. CDR3 in amino acids: CASSLGTWAYNEQFF. The CDR3 DNA reads as TGTGCCAGCAGCTTAGGGACCTGGGCCTACAATGAGCAGTTCTTC.

This clone came up a few times. This sequence joins TRBV11-2 and TRBJ1-1, with D tentatively TRBD1 (5 bases). From germline, CDR1 is SGHAT and CDR2 FQNNGV. The CDR3 has 13 amino acids. V lost 2 bases, J lost 11 bases, and 15 bases lay in between. In DNA form, the CDR3 reads TGTGCCAGCAGCTTAAGGGCCGGGGGTGATGCTTTCTTT. The encoded protein is CASSLRAGGDAFF.

V usage is TRBV28 and J usage is TRBJ2-7; tentatively, D is TRBD1 (5 bases). V was cut by 6 bases and J by 1 base, with 10 bases left in between. Germline CDR1 reads MDHEN; CDR2 reads SYDVKM. This CDR3 comprises 13 residues. The DNA of the CDR3 is TGTGCCAGCAGGACAGTGGTTTCCTACGAGCAGTACTTC. The encoded protein is CASRTVVSYEQYF.

V is TRBV28 and J is TRBJ1-6, with 7 bases that match TRBD1. The V segment lost 10 bases and the J segment 10 bases; nucleotides outside the gene matches: 7. Germline-derived CDR1 and CDR2 are MDHEN and SYDVKM. CDR3 size: 12 residues. The CDR3: CATRQGRSPLHF. The CDR3 coding sequence is TGTGCCACCAGACAGGGACGATCACCCCTCCACTTT.

The chain joins TRBV5-1 to TRBJ1-1; D is possibly TRBD1 (6 bases). V lost 4 bases, J lost 4 bases, and 20 bases lay in between. Germline V gene data show CDR1 as SGHRS and CDR2 as YFSETQ. The length of the CDR3 is 16 residues. The CDR3 loop is CASSESLQGRGTEAFF. The CDR3 nucleotides read TGCGCCAGCAGCGAAAGCCTCCAGGGGCGAGGCACTGAAGCTTTCTTT.

The CDR3 region is CAWSPPRVLNTEAFF. The CDR3 DNA reads as TGTGCCTGGAGTCCCCCCCGGGTCCTGAACACTGAAGCTTTCTTT. The chain couples TRBV30 to TRBJ1-1; D uncertain. The CDR3 has 15 residues. Trimming pared 2 bases from V and 0 bases from J, leaving 13 bases between. Germline CDR1 is GTSNPN and CDR2 is SVGIG (reference sequence).

V is TRBV5-1 and J is TRBJ1-1, with 7 bases aligning to TRBD1. V was pared by 5 bases and J by 4 bases, with 8 bases of the junction left unmatched. This CDR3 region has 14 residues. CDR1 is SGHRS, CDR2 YFSETQ, per germline. CDR3 protein: CASRGSGQRTEAFF. CDR3 DNA: TGCGCCAGCAGAGGTTCGGGACAGCGCACTGAAGCTTTCTTT.

This sequence joins TRBV7-9 and TRBJ2-5; D call uncertain. This CDR3 is 14 amino acids long. V lost 3 bases, J lost 5 bases, and 13 bases lay in between. Germline CDR1 SEHNR, CDR2 FQNEAQ (reference sequence). The CDR3 sequence is CASSFAASGETQYF. CDR3 nucleotides: TGTGCCAGCAGCTTTGCTGCCTCCGGGGAGACCCAGTACTTC.

The chain joins TRBV4-1 to TRBJ2-7; D may correspond to TRBD1 or TRBD2 (5 bases each). Germline assignment: CDR1 MGHRA and CDR2 YSYEKL. V lost 0 bases to trimming and J lost 6 bases, with 9 bases between them. This CDR3 comprises 13 residues. CDR3 loop: CASSQEWGSEQYF. The CDR3 DNA follows: TGCGCCAGCAGCCAAGAGTGGGGGTCCGAGCAGTACTTC.

The chain employs TRBV6-1 and TRBJ2-4, with 8 positions matching TRBD1. The CDR3 totals 15 residues. CDR1 is MNHNS and CDR2 is SASEGT in the germline V gene. Trimming cost V 4 bases and J 3 bases; bases outside gene matches: 5. The DNA for the CDR3 is TGTGCCAGCAGTGCCCAGGGGGCGGGCAAAAACATTCAGTACTTC. It yields the protein CASSAQGAGKNIQYF.

In its sample, this clone was seen a few times. J is TRBJ2-5 and V is TRBV23-1; 9 nucleotides agree with TRBD1. The J call may be wrong; the DNA end is better matched by TRBJ2-7. TRBV23-1 is placed among ORFs of uncertain function. The CDR3 totals 17 residues. As DNA, the CDR3 is TGCGCCAGCAGCTCCGAGGACAGGGGCATCATCGTCTACGAGCAGTACTTC. Translating it yields CASSSEDRGIIVYEQYF.

The CDR3 coding sequence is TGTGCCAGCAGCTTCAGACGGGAGACCACTGAAGCTTTCTTT. Amino acids: CASSFRRETTEAFF. The gene calls are TRBV7-8 and TRBJ1-1, with D uncertain. The V and J ends lost 3 bases and 4 bases respectively, with 12 bases between them. The germline V gene encodes CDR1 SGHVS and CDR2 FQNEAQ. This CDR3 spans 14 amino acids.